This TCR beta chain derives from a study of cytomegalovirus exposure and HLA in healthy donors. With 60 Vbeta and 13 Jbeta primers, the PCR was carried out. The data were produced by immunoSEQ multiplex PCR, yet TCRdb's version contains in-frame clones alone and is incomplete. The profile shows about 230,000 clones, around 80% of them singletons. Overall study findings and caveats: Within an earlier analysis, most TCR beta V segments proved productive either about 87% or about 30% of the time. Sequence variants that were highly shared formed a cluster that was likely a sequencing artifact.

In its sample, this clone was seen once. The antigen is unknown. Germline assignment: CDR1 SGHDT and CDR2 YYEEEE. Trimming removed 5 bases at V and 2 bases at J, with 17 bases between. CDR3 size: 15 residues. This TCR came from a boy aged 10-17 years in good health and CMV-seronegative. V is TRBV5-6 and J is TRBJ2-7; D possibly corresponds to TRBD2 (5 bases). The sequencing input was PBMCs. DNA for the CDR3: TGTGCCAGCAGAGCTCTAGCTCGGGGAACCTACGAGCAGTACTTC. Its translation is CASRALARGTYEQYF.